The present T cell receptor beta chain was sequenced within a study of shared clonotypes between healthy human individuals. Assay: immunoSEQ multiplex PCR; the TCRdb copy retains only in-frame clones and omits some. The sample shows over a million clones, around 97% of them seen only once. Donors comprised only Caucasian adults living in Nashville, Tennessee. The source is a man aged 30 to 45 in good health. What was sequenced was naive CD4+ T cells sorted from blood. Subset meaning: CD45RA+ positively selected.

As DNA, the CDR3 is TGTGCCAGCAGTGTTGACAGGGGAATGGAGACCCAGTACTTC. Its protein product is CASSVDRGMETQYF. The chain is built from TRBV2 and TRBJ2-5; 8 nucleotides agree with TRBD1. The V and J ends lost 4 bases and 5 bases, in that order; junction bases with no gene match: 6. There are 14 residues in the CDR3. Germline CDR1 reads SNHLY; CDR2 reads FYNNEI.